This T cell receptor beta chain was observed in a study of control samples from healthy donors and cancer patients. Germline V gene sequence: CDR1 MNHNS, CDR2 SASEGT. This CDR3 region has 15 residues. The junction had 6 bases not matched to a gene; V was cut back by 2 bases and J by 5 bases. TCRdb keeps only in-frame clones here, not all; method: immunoSEQ multiplex PCR. Of under 150,000 clones listed, under 90% were seen once; the top ten hold more than 6.5%. This clone was seen just once. The V and J genes are TRBV6-1 and TRBJ1-5; 7 positions match TRBD1. The sequence was obtained from a man aged 50-60 years with head and neck cancer. Sequencing used PBMCs. The CDR3 coding sequence is TGTGCCAGCAGTGAAATCGTGACAGGGCATCAGCCCCAGCATTTT. It yields the protein CASSEIVTGHQPQHF.